A single sample gave rise to the 5 T cell receptor beta chains below, sequenced in a study of blood T cell repertoires in COVID-19. This table comes from immunoSEQ multiplex PCR, and its TCRdb copy is limited to in-frame clones, with some not included. The table records fewer than 250,000 clones, 80% to 95% of them present only once. Sequenced input: peripheral blood. The receptor source for this set is a man aged 25-45 years with COVID-19, enrolled during active disease.

This chain connects TRBV3-1 (or the pseudogene TRBV3-2) to TRBJ2-7; possibly TRBD1 for D (6 bases). Looked up from germline, CDR1 is LGHDT and CDR2 is YNNKEL (reference sequence). This CDR3 spans 14 amino acids. V gave up 8 bases and J gave up 2 bases, with 16 bases separating them. The CDR3 sequence is CASSISQGPYEQYF. The DNA for the CDR3 is TGTGCCAGCTCCATCTCCCAGGGGCCCTACGAGCAGTACTTC.

This clone showed up just once. V usage is TRBV30 and J usage is TRBJ1-5; TRBD1 is a possible D gene (6 bases). V was shortened by 2 bases and J by 6 bases, with 14 bases between the two germline ends. The CDR3 spans 14 residues. Germline V gene lookup returns CDR1 GTSNPN and CDR2 SVGIG (reference sequence). CDR3 bases: TGTGCCTGGAGTAAACAGGGCGTCGGTCAGCCCCAGCATTTT. Translation gives CAWSKQGVGQPQHF.

The rearrangement uses TRBV6-5 and TRBJ1-1; tentatively, D is TRBD1 (5 bases). CDR3 length: 14 residues. Germline CDR1 reads MNHEY; CDR2 reads SVGAGI. Trimming stripped 4 bases from V and 5 bases from J, with 14 bases between. The CDR3 nucleotides read TGTGCCAGCAGTTCCCCCCAACAGGAGACTGAAGCTTTCTTT. This codes for CASSSPQQETEAFF.

This clone came up once. The chain employs TRBV6-1 and TRBJ1-2, with D unresolved. This CDR3 has 14 amino acids. With 1 base removed from V and 7 bases from J, the gap between germline ends came to 13 bases. Germline V gene lookup returns CDR1 MNHNS and CDR2 SASEGT. The CDR3 protein is CASSEGATTRGYTF. CDR3 coding DNA: TGTGCCAGCAGTGAAGGCGCCACCACCCGTGGCTACACCTTC.

The chain uses TRBV5-1 and TRBJ2-5; perhaps TRBD2 as D (6 bases). V shed 4 bases and J shed 1 base, with 11 bases lying between them. The CDR3 runs 14 residues. CDR1 and CDR2 from the germline V gene are SGHRS and YFSETQ. The CDR3, as DNA: TGCGCCAGCAGCCCCCGCGGGACCCAAGAGACCCAGTACTTC. Translation gives CASSPRGTQETQYF.